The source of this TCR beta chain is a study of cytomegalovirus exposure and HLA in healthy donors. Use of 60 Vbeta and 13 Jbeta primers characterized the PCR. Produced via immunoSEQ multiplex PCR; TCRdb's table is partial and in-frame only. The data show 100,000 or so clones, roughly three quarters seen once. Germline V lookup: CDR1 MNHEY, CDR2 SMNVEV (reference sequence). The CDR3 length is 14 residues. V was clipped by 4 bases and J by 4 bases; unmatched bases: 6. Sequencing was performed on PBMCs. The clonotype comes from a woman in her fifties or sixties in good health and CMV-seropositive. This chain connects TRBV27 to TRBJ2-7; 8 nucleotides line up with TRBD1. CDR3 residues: CASSYLGTGYEQYF. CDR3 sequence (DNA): TGTGCCAGCAGTTACCTCGGGACAGGATACGAGCAGTACTTC.